This T cell receptor beta chain was obtained from a study of blood T cell repertoires in COVID-19. The overall study: Acute and convalescent COVID-19 samples came from the United States, Italy and Spain. T cells, B-cell-depleted T cells, or PBMCs provided the cDNA or gDNA that served as material.

Original data processing: Reference gene primer amplification in the assay estimated nucleated cell counts. Clones were read by immunoSEQ multiplex PCR, and TCRdb kept only the in-frame ones, dropping some. V, J and clone size are taken as reported in that table, and D and trimming were inferred from the DNA itself. The sample has around 310,000 clones; 80% to 95% are singletons. The Seattle patients joined while their infection was active and were tracked longitudinally afterward. Between the trimmed V and J ends, which lost 0 bases and 4 bases, there was a span of 18 bases. This CDR3 contains 17 residues. The germline CDR1 and CDR2 sequences are SGHDN and FVKESK.

Sequencing was done on a sample of peripheral blood. This sequence originates from a woman in her thirties with COVID-19, enrolled during active disease. The chain is built from TRBV14 and TRBJ1-1; D unclear. CDR3 nucleotide sequence: TGTGCCAGCAGCCAAGATTTCCGCCGGGTTGAAGTCACTGAAGCTTTCTTT. Residues: CASSQDFRRVEVTEAFF. The full variable domain, its missing parts supplied by reference TRBV14 and TRBJ1-1, is EAGVTQFPSHSVIEKGQTVTLRCDPISGHDNLYWYRRVMGKEIKFLLHFVKESKQDESGMPNNRFLAERTGGTYSTLKVQPAELEDSGVYFCASSQDFRRVEVTEAFFGQGTRLTVV.